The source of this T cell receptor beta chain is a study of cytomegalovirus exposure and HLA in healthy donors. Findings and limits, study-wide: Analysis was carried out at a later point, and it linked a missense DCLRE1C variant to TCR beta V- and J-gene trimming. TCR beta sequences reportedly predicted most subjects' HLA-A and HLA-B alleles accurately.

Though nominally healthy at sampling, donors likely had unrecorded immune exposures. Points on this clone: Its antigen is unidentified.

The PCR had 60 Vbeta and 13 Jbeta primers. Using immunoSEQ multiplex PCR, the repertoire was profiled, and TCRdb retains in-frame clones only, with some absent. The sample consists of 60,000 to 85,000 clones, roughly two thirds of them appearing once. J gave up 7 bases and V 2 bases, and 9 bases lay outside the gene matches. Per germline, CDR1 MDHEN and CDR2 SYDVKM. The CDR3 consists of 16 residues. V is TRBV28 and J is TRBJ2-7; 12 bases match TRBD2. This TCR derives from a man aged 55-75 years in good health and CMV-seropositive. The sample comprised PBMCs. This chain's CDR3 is CASSLPLAGGPGEQYF. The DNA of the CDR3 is TGTGCCAGCAGTTTACCCCTAGCGGGAGGGCCCGGGGAGCAGTACTTC.